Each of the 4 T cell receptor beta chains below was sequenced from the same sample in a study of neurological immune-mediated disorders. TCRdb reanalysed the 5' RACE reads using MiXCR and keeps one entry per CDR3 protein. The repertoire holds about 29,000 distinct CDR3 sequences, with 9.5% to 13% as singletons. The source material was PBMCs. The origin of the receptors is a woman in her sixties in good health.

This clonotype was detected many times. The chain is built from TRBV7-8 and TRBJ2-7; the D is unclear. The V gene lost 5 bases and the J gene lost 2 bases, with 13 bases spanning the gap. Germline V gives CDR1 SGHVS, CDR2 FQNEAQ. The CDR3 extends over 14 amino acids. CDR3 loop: CASSLNGQPYEQYF. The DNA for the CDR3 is TGTGCCAGCAGCCTCAACGGGCAGCCCTACGAGCAGTACTTC.

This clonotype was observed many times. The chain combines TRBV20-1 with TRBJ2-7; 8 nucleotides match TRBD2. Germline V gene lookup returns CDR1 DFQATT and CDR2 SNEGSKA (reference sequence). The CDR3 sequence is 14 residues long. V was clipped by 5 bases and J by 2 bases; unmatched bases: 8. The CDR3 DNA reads TGCAGTGCTTTAGCGGGGAGGCCCCCCTACGAGCAGTACTTC. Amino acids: CSALAGRPPYEQYF.

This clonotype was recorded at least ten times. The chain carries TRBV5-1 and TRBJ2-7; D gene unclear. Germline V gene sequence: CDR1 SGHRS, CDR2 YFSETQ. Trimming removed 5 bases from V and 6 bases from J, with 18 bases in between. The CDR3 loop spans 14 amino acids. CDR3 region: CASSGQVTPTEQYF. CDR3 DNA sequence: TGCGCCAGCAGTGGGCAGGTGACTCCAACCGAGCAGTACTTC.

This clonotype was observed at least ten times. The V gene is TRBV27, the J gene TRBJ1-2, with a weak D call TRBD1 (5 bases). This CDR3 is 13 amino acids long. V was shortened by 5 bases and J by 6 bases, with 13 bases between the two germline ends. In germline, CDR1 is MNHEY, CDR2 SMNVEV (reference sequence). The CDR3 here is CASSQGVINGYTF. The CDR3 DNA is TGTGCCAGCAGTCAAGGGGTAATTAATGGCTACACCTTC.